The TCR beta chain under discussion was sequenced for a study of CD8+ T cells in alopecia areata. Study in general: Patients received oral tofacitinib, 5 to 10 mg twice daily, for moderate-to-severe alopecia areata. Severity in treated patients was scored by percentage of scalp area affected. Study results and caveats: Alopecia totalis/universalis scalp especially showed more expanded CD8+ clones than normal scalp.

The treatment here: oral pan-JAK inhibitor, 5-10 mg twice daily. This clone was recorded a few times. Its antigen is unknown. Per the germline V gene, CDR1 is SGHTA and CDR2 is FQGNSA. Between the trimmed V and J ends, which lost 6 bases and 3 bases, there was a span of 17 bases. The length of the CDR3 is 16 residues. Following RNA extraction, reverse transcription yielded cDNA that acted as the sequencing template. TCRdb's table, derived via immunoSEQ multiplex PCR, lists solely in-frame clones and lacks some. In the table there are about 210,000 clones, less than 45% of which are singletons. The sample in question was CD4+ T cells sorted from blood, obtained around week 36, from a patient treated with tofacitinib. The source of this sequence is a human donor with alopecia areata. The chain links TRBV7-2 to TRBJ2-2, with D maybe TRBD2 (6 bases). In DNA form, the CDR3 reads TGTGCCAGCAGTCCCGAAGGCGGGGCTTACACCGGGGAGCTGTTTTTT. This translates into CASSPEGGAYTGELFF.